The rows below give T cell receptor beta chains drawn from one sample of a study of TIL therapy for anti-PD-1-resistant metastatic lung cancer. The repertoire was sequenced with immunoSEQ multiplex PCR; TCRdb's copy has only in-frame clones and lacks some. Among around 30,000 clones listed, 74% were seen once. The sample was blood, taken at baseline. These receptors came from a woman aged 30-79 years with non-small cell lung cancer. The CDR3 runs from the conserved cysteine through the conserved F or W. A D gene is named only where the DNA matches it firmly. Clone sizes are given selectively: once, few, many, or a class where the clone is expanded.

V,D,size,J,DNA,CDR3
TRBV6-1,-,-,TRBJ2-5,TGTGCCAGCAGTGAAGTGGGAATGACCCAGTACTTC,CASSEVGMTQYF
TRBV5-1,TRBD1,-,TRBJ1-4,TGCGCCAGCAGCGAAGGACAGGCTGCAACTAATGAAAAACTGTTTTTT,CASSEGQAATNEKLFF
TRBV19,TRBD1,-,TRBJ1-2,TGTGCCAGCCTGGACAGGGGGTCATTGGTCTACACCTTC,CASLDRGSLVYTF
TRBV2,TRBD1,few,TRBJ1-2,TGTGCCAGCAGGCCGGGACAGAGAAACTATGGCTACACCTTC,CASRPGQRNYGYTF
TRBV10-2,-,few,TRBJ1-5,TGCGCCAGCAGCGACTATAGCAATCAGCCCCAGCATTTT,CASSDYSNQPQHF
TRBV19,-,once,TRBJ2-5,TGTGCCAGTAGCAGGAACCAGAGAGAGACCCAGTACTTC,CASSRNQRETQYF
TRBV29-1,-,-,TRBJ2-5,TGCAGCGTTCGGTTAGACAGAACGGAGACCCAGTACTTC,CSVRLDRTETQYF
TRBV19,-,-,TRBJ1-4,TGTGCCAGTAGCCTAGGGTCCCGGTGGGGAAGGGAAAAACTGTTTTTT,CASSLGSRWGREKLFF
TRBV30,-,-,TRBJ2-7,TGTGCCTCCGCGTCGGACCGCTACGAGCAGTACTTC,CASASDRYEQYF
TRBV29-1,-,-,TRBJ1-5,TGCAGCGTTGGAAAGGGGGGCAATCAGCCCCAGCATTTT,CSVGKGGNQPQHF
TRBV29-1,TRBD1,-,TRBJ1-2,TGCAGCGTTCAGGACAGGGCGGGCTCCTATGGCTACACCTTC,CSVQDRAGSYGYTF
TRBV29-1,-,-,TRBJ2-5,TGCAGCGCGCAAGCGGGTTCAGAGACCCAGTACTTC,CSAQAGSETQYF
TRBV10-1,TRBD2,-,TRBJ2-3,TGCGCCAGCAGTCTGACTAGCGGAACCACAGATACGCAGTATTTT,CASSLTSGTTDTQYF
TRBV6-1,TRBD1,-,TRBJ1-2,TGTGCCAGCAGTGAAGGGACAGGGGGAATCTATGGCTACACCTTC,CASSEGTGGIYGYTF
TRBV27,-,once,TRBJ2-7,TGTGCCAGCAGATTGAATAACGAGCAGTACTTC,CASRLNNEQYF
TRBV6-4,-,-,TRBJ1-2,TGTGCCAGCAGTGACTCGACCAAGGGTAGTCTCTATGGCTACACCTTC,CASSDSTKGSLYGYTF
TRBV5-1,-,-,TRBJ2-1,TGCGCCAGCAGCTCCCGGCCAGCGGAGGACTACAATGAGCAGTTCTTC,CASSSRPAEDYNEQFF
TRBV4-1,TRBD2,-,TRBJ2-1,TGCGCCAGCAGCCAAGGGATAGCGGGAGTATTCTACAATGAGCAGTTCTTC,CASSQGIAGVFYNEQFF
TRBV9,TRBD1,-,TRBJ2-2,TGTGCCAGCAGTCGTACAGGGGGCAGCACCGGGGAGCTGTTTTTT,CASSRTGGSTGELFF
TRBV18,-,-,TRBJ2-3,TGTGCCAGCTCACCAGTCGGGGGTAGCACAGATACGCAGTATTTT,CASSPVGGSTDTQYF
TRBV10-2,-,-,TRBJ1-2,TGCGCCAGCAGTTTGATCGGACACGATTTAAACTATGGCTACACCTTC,CASSLIGHDLNYGYTF
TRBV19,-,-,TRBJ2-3,TGTGCCAGTAGTATAGGGGGCGGGGGCACAGATACGCAGTATTTT,CASSIGGGGTDTQYF
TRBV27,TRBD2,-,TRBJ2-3,TGTGCCAGCAGTCTCCTAGCGGGAGTTGTTGACACAGATACGCAGTATTTT,CASSLLAGVVDTDTQYF
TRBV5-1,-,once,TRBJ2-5,TGCGCCAGCAGCGTGATGGTACAGGGGGGAGGGTTGCAAGAGACCCAGTACTTC,CASSVMVQGGGLQETQYF
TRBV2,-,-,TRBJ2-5,TGTGCCAGCAGTGAAGCGCCGGGAGCTGGAGAGACCCAGTACTTC,CASSEAPGAGETQYF
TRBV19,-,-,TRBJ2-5,TGTGCCAGTAGTATACGGGAGACCCAGTACTTC,CASSIRETQYF
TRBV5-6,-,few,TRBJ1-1,TGTGCCAGCAGCTTTGGTGTTTTCCCGAACACTGAAGCTTTCTTT,CASSFGVFPNTEAFF
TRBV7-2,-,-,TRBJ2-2,TGTGCCAGCAGCTTAGGCTGGGGGACCGGGGAGCTGTTTTTT,CASSLGWGTGELFF
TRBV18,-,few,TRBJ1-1,TGTGCCAGCTCTCCTTCGGCTGAAGCTTTCTTT,CASSPSAEAFF
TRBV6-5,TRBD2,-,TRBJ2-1,TGTGCCAGCAGGCCCGTAGCGGGAGTGTTTAATGAGCAGTTCTTC,CASRPVAGVFNEQFF
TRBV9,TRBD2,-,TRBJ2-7,TGTGCCAGCAGCCTGACTAGCGGGAGTTCCTACGAGCAGTACTTC,CASSLTSGSSYEQYF
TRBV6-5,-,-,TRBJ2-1,TGTGCCAGCAGCCCGCCGGGGCTTCCCTCTGAGCAGTTCTTC,CASSPPGLPSEQFF
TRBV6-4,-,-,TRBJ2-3,TGTGCCAGCAGTGAGAACCAAATCACAGATACGCAGTATTTT,CASSENQITDTQYF
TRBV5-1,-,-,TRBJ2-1,TGCGCCAGCTGGAACGTCAGCTCCTACAATGAGCAGTTCTTC,CASWNVSSYNEQFF
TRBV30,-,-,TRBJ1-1,TGTGCCTGGAGAAAGTGGGACACTGAAGCTTTCTTT,CAWRKWDTEAFF
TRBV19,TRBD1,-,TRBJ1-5,TGTGCCAGTAGGACCACCTGGGACAGTAATCAGCCCCAGCATTTT,CASRTTWDSNQPQHF
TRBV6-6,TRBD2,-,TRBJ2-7,TGTGCCAGCAGTCGGACTAGCGAGTACGAGCAGTACTTC,CASSRTSEYEQYF
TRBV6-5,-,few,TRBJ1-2,TGTGCCAGCAGTTCCGGCCCCCGGAGGCCCGGGCGGGGCTACACCTTC,CASSSGPRRPGRGYTF
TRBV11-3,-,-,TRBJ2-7,TGTGCCAGCAGACACCTGAACGGGAATGTTTACGAGCAGTACTTC,CASRHLNGNVYEQYF
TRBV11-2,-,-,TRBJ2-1,TGTGCCAGCAGCCTCATCTATTACAATGAGCAGTTCTTC,CASSLIYYNEQFF
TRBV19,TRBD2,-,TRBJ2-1,TGTGCCGGCTCGGGAGAGGCGGGAGCCAATGAGCAGTTCTTC,CAGSGEAGANEQFF
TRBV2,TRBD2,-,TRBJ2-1,TGTGCCAGCAGTGCCTTGTCGGCTAGCGGGTTCGATAATGAGCAGTTCTTC,CASSALSASGFDNEQFF
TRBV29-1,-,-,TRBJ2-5,TGCAGCAAAGGGTACCAAGAGACCCAGTACTTC,CSKGYQETQYF
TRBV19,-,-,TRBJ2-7,TGTGCCAGTAGTATTGCTGCAGGAGCTTCCTACGAGCAGTACTTC,CASSIAAGASYEQYF
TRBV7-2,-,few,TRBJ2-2,TGTGCCAGCAGCCTTGGGGGTTCCGGGGAGCTGTTTTTT,CASSLGGSGELFF
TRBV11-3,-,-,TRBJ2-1,TGTGCCAGCAGCCCGCGACAGTCCAATGAGCAGTTCTTC,CASSPRQSNEQFF
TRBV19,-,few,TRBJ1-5,TGTGCCAGTAGGAACTACAGGGACGGCCTTAGCAATCAGCCCCAGCATTTT,CASRNYRDGLSNQPQHF
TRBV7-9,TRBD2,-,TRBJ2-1,TGTGCCAGCAGCTTACAATCCGGGAGGGGTAACAATGAGCAGTTCTTC,CASSLQSGRGNNEQFF
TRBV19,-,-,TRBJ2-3,TGTGCCAGTAGTATGGTCGCTAGCAGGGATACGCAGTATTTT,CASSMVASRDTQYF
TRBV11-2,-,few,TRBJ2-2,TGTGCCAGCAGCTTCGTGCTAGACACCGGGGAGCTGTTTTTT,CASSFVLDTGELFF
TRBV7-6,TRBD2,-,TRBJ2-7,TGTGCCAGCAGCTTAGCCGAATTGCGGGAGGGCCGAGGCGCGCAGTACTTC,CASSLAELREGRGAQYF
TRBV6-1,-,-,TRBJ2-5,TGTGCCAGCCCAGGGACAAGCCAAGAGACCCAGTACTTC,CASPGTSQETQYF
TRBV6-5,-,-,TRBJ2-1,TGTGCCAGCAGTCCCACTAGTAACCCCTACAATGAGCAGTTCTTC,CASSPTSNPYNEQFF
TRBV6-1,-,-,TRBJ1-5,TGTGCCAGCAGTGGAACAACCCGAGGGGGTTATAGCAATCAGCCCCAGCATTTT,CASSGTTRGGYSNQPQHF
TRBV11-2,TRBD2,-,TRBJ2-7,TGTGCCAGCAGCTTAGGGCCTAGCGGGGGAATCGAGCAGTACTTC,CASSLGPSGGIEQYF